The 32 T cell receptor beta chains below come from one sample, sequenced in a study of blood T cell repertoires in COVID-19. This table comes from immunoSEQ multiplex PCR, and its TCRdb copy is limited to in-frame clones, with some not included. This sample carries roughly 79,000 clones, approximately 90% of them seen once, and the ten largest clones take approximately 6.4%. The sample taken for sequencing was peripheral blood. The receptors originated from a woman aged 50 to 60 with acute or convalescent COVID-19.

This clone occurred once. The chain couples TRBV19 to TRBJ1-4; the match to TRBD1 covers 7 bases. Trimming cost V 9 bases and J 8 bases; bases outside gene matches: 9. Per the germline V gene, CDR1 is LNHDA and CDR2 is SQIVND (reference sequence). The CDR3 loop spans 13 amino acids. CDR3 amino acids: CASTRQGGEKLFF. The CDR3 DNA sequence: TGTGCCAGCACCAGACAGGGCGGGGAAAAACTGTTTTTT.

The rearrangement uses TRBV9 and TRBJ1-1; D possibly corresponds to TRBD1 (5 bases). The CDR3 has 14 residues. V lost 1 base to trimming and J lost 7 bases, with 14 bases between them. The germline V gene encodes CDR1 SGDLS and CDR2 YYNGEE. The CDR3 DNA sequence: TGTGCCAGCAGCGTACAGACAGACCCCATTGAAGCTTTCTTT. Translation: CASSVQTDPIEAFF. Variable domain in full (rest from reference TRBV9 and TRBJ1-1): DSGVTQTPKHLITATGQRVTLRCSPRSGDLSVYWYQQSLDQGLQFLIQYYNGEERAKGNILERFSAQQFPDLHSELNLSSLELGDSALYFCASSVQTDPIEAFFGQGTRLTVV.

The chain joins TRBV6-5 to TRBJ2-5; the D gene is possibly TRBD1 (6 bases). CDR3 length: 14 amino acids. From germline, CDR1 is MNHEY and CDR2 SVGAGI. Trimming took off 5 bases at V and 5 bases at J, with 15 bases between the two ends. CDR3 protein: CASSPSGQPETQYF. Here the CDR3 DNA reads TGTGCCAGCAGTCCTTCTGGACAGCCGGAGACCCAGTACTTC.

This clone was recorded a few times. The chain has TRBV28 and TRBJ1-5; 7 bases agree with TRBD1. CDR1 and CDR2 (germline): MDHEN, SYDVKM. Trimming cost V 3 bases and J 8 bases; bases outside gene matches: 7. The CDR3 is 14 amino acids. The CDR3 reads CASSLDRQIKPQHF. CDR3 sequence (DNA): TGTGCCAGCAGTTTGGACAGGCAAATCAAGCCCCAGCATTTT.

Here the CDR3 DNA reads TGTGCCAGCAGCCAAGCAGGGGGCTCTGGAAATGAGCAGTTCTTC. It encodes CASSQAGGSGNEQFF. This sequence joins TRBV3-1 (or the pseudogene TRBV3-2) and TRBJ2-1; 8 nucleotides line up with TRBD1. Germline V gene lookup returns CDR1 LGHDT and CDR2 YNNKEL (reference sequence). V shed 1 base and J 7 bases; nucleotides not matched to a gene: 6. The CDR3 has 15 amino acids.

The V call is TRBV11-2, the J call TRBJ2-3, with TRBD2 identical over 9 bases. J gave up 3 bases and V 1 base, and 2 bases lay outside the gene matches. Per the germline V gene, CDR1 is SGHAT and CDR2 is FQNNGV. The CDR3 has 15 amino acids. CDR3 protein: CASSLGLAETDTQYF. The CDR3 bases are TGTGCCAGCAGCTTAGGACTAGCGGAGACAGATACGCAGTATTTT.

This clone is a singleton in its sample. The chain links TRBV9 to TRBJ2-3, with D possibly matching TRBD2 (5 bases). Trimming left V 4 bases short and J 8 bases short, with 11 bases between. The CDR3 spans 12 residues. Germline CDR1 SGDLS, CDR2 YYNGEE. The CDR3 bases are TGTGCCAGCAGCCCCACCGAGGGTACGCAGTATTTT. Its protein product is CASSPTEGTQYF.

The chain recombines TRBV19 with TRBJ2-1; weak D call: TRBD2 (6 bases). The germline gives CDR1 LNHDA, CDR2 SQIVND (reference sequence). Trimming cost V 5 bases and J 7 bases, with 12 bases left between them. The CDR3 runs to 13 residues. DNA for the CDR3: TGTGCCAGTAGTCCAAGGACTACGAATGAGCAGTTCTTC. It translates to CASSPRTTNEQFF.

V and J are TRBV11-2 and TRBJ2-3; TRBD1 aligns across 7 bases. In germline, CDR1 is SGHAT, CDR2 FQNNGV. The J segment lost 2 bases and the V segment lost 6 bases, leaving 8 bases of the junction unmatched. The CDR3 is 15 residues long. The CDR3, as DNA: TGTGCCAGCAGACCACCGGGACAGCACACAGATACGCAGTATTTT. Amino acids: CASRPPGQHTDTQYF.

In DNA, the CDR3 is TGTGCCAGCAGTTCGCAGACAGGGAGCTATGGCTACACCTTC. Its translation is CASSSQTGSYGYTF. The chain recombines TRBV6-2 or TRBV6-3 with TRBJ1-2; 7 bases fit TRBD1. CDR1 and CDR2 (germline): MNHEY, SVGEGT. The CDR3 consists of 14 residues. The junction had 6 bases not matched to a gene; V was cut back by 4 bases and J by 4 bases.

The table lists this clone with a few counts. J is TRBJ1-5 and V is TRBV9; a weak D match, TRBD1 (5 bases). The CDR3 totals 17 residues. V lost 0 bases to trimming and J lost 2 bases, with 15 bases between them. In germline, CDR1 is SGDLS, CDR2 YYNGEE. As DNA, the CDR3 is TGTGCCAGCAGCGTAGCGGCGGCCACCAGGGGCAATCAGCCCCAGCATTTT. Its protein product is CASSVAAATRGNQPQHF.

The V and J genes are TRBV29-1 and TRBJ2-7, with 8 bases aligning to TRBD1. With V trimmed by 4 bases and J by 2 bases, 7 bases remained unmatched. Looked up from germline, CDR1 is SQVTM and CDR2 is ANQGSEA. This CDR3 is 14 amino acids long. In nucleotides, the CDR3 is TGCAGCGTTGGGAAGACAGGGGCTCCCTACGAGCAGTACTTC. This codes for CSVGKTGAPYEQYF.

The V and J genes are TRBV5-1 and TRBJ2-1; D is possibly TRBD1 (5 bases). The V gene lost 4 bases and the J gene lost 5 bases, with 10 bases spanning the gap. This CDR3 comprises 13 residues. Germline CDR1 is SGHRS and CDR2 is YFSETQ. The CDR3 loop is CASSQGWDNEQFF. In DNA form, the CDR3 reads TGCGCCAGCAGCCAGGGCTGGGACAATGAGCAGTTCTTC.

The genes are TRBV28 and TRBJ1-3; possible D gene TRBD1, 5 bases. V was pared by 10 bases and J by 4 bases, with 14 bases between. The germline CDR1 and CDR2 sequences are MDHEN and SYDVKM. CDR3 length: 13 amino acids. This CDR3 is CAILSGQGNTIYF. The CDR3 DNA sequence: TGTGCCATCTTATCAGGGCAAGGAAACACCATATATTTT.

On this clone: A single base separates this from a much larger clone, so it may be a read error. The chain recombines TRBV10-1 with TRBJ1-2; weak D call: TRBD1 (6 bases). Germline values: CDR1 WNHNN, CDR2 SYGVQD (reference sequence). Trimming left V 5 bases short and J 4 bases short, with 11 bases between. This CDR3 contains 13 residues. The CDR3 reads CASSPRQAYGYTF. CDR3 nucleotides: TGCGCCAGCAGTCCAAGACAGGCCTATGGCTACACCTTC.

The CDR3 sequence is CASSLRRWEQFF. CDR3 DNA sequence: TGTGCCAGCAGTTTAAGGCGGTGGGAGCAGTTCTTC. The chain is built from TRBV12-3 or TRBV12-4 and TRBJ2-1; no clear D gene. V was clipped by 2 bases and J by 10 bases, with 9 bases between them. The CDR3 totals 12 residues.

The rearrangement uses TRBV6-1 and TRBJ2-7, with a possible D match to TRBD1 (5 bases). Germline assignment: CDR1 MNHNS and CDR2 SASEGT. Trimming shortened V by 3 bases and J by 4 bases, and 16 bases separated the two germline ends. CDR3 length: 15 residues. The CDR3 nucleotides are TGTGCCAGCAGTGACACAGGTCTAGGGTCTTACGAGCAGTACTTC. Translated: CASSDTGLGSYEQYF.

This clone has only one observation. The chain is built from TRBV5-1 and TRBJ2-2; no clear D gene. The CDR3 is 16 amino acids. V was pared by 0 bases and J by 1 base, with 10 bases between. Germline V gene lookup returns CDR1 SGHRS and CDR2 YFSETQ. The chain's CDR3 is CASSLGVVENTGELFF. CDR3 DNA: TGCGCCAGCAGCTTGGGCGTAGTCGAGAACACCGGGGAGCTGTTTTTT.

The chain combines TRBV29-1 with TRBJ1-2, with D unresolved. Per the germline V gene, CDR1 is SQVTM and CDR2 is ANQGSEA. The CDR3 extends over 12 amino acids. Trimming stripped 4 bases from V and 3 bases from J, with 9 bases between. This CDR3 reads CSVGTEYYGYTF. CDR3 in DNA: TGCAGCGTTGGAACAGAATACTATGGCTACACCTTC.

The J gene is TRBJ2-1, the V gene TRBV7-3, with TRBD2 identical over 11 bases. Per germline, CDR1 SGHTA and CDR2 FQGTGA. The CDR3 totals 15 residues. V gave up 5 bases and J gave up 5 bases; unmatched junction bases: 5. CDR3 sequence (DNA): TGTGCCAGCAGCCCGGGGACTAGCGGAAACAATGAGCAGTTCTTC. This encodes CASSPGTSGNNEQFF.

This chain uses TRBV28 with TRBJ2-7, with 10 positions matching TRBD1. Germline CDR1 MDHEN, CDR2 SYDVKM. V dropped 6 bases and J dropped 5; count of bases not matched to a gene: 7. The CDR3 totals 14 residues. CDR3 coding DNA: TGTGCCAGCAGGGGAGGACAGGGGGTCCACGAGCAGTACTTC. Protein sequence: CASRGGQGVHEQYF. The full variable domain, with the rest looked up from reference TRBV28 and TRBJ2-7, is DVKVTQSSRYLVKRTGEKVFLECVQDMDHENMFWYRQDPGLGLRLIYFSYDVKMKEKGDIPEGYSVSREKKERFSLILESASTNQTSMYLCASRGGQGVHEQYFGPGTRLTVT.

The rearrangement links TRBV27 to TRBJ2-7, with a tentative D call TRBD2 (6 bases). Germline V gene sequence: CDR1 MNHEY, CDR2 SMNVEV (reference sequence). This CDR3 contains 13 residues. The germline V and J ends were trimmed by 2 bases and 7 bases, with 12 bases remaining between them. Here the CDR3 DNA reads TGTGCCAGCAGTTTAGCGGGATCTGGGGAGCAGTACTTC. As protein: CASSLAGSGEQYF.

The chain joins TRBV3-1 (or the pseudogene TRBV3-2) to TRBJ2-7; 8 bases are shared with TRBD1. The CDR3 sequence is 14 residues long. The J segment lost 3 bases and the V segment lost 5 bases, leaving 6 bases of the junction unmatched. Germline V gives CDR1 LGHDT, CDR2 YNNKEL (reference sequence). As DNA, the CDR3 is TGTGCCAGCAGCTTGGGACAGGTAGTCTACGAGCAGTACTTC. It codes for CASSLGQVVYEQYF.

This clone was recorded only once. The chain carries TRBV28 and TRBJ1-5; 8 nucleotides line up with TRBD1. The CDR3 consists of 13 residues. Germline V gene sequence: CDR1 MDHEN, CDR2 SYDVKM. The V segment lost 6 bases and the J segment 8 bases; nucleotides outside the gene matches: 6. The CDR3 DNA follows: TGTGCCAGCAGCCTGGACAGGGTGAAGCCCCAGCATTTT. This sequence encodes CASSLDRVKPQHF.

The chain carries TRBV2 and TRBJ1-5; D might be TRBD1 (5 bases). The CDR3 is 15 amino acids. The germline V and J ends were trimmed by 1 base and 4 bases, with 11 bases remaining between them. Germline CDR1 is SNHLY and CDR2 is FYNNEI. CDR3 bases: TGTGCCAGCAGTGAAGAGGCAGGGATTAATCAGCCCCAGCATTTT. Protein sequence: CASSEEAGINQPQHF.

V and J are TRBV7-9 and TRBJ2-1; 15 bases line up with TRBD2. The ends lost 5 bases at V and 1 base at J; junction bases unmatched: 9. Germline CDR1 reads SEHNR; CDR2 reads FQNEAQ (reference sequence). The CDR3 has 19 amino acids. Written as DNA, the CDR3 is TGTGCCAGCAGCACCAGGACTAGCGGGGGGGCCCGATCCTACAATGAGCAGTTCTTC. Protein sequence: CASSTRTSGGARSYNEQFF.

A remark on this clone: The junction and the germline gene differ at one end; a read error may be behind it. The genes are TRBV3-1 (or the pseudogene TRBV3-2) and TRBJ1-1; 9 bases agree with TRBD1. The germline V gene encodes CDR1 LGHDT and CDR2 YNNKEL (reference sequence). This CDR3 contains 14 residues. The CDR3 coding sequence is TGTGCCAGCAGCCCCGGACAGGGGAACGCTGAAGCTTTCTTT. Translating it yields CASSPGQGNAEAFF.

This clone was observed a few times. The V call is TRBV30, the J call TRBJ1-2; no clear D gene. The CDR3 is 14 residues long. From germline, CDR1 is GTSNPN and CDR2 SVGIG (reference sequence). Trimming left V 0 bases short and J 4 bases short, with 12 bases between. The CDR3 nucleotides read TGTGCCTGGAGTGTGAGTCCTGTCCTCTATGGCTACACCTTC. Its translation is CAWSVSPVLYGYTF.

V usage is TRBV6-5 and J usage is TRBJ2-7, with 8 bases matching TRBD2. This CDR3 is 14 amino acids long. Per germline, CDR1 MNHEY and CDR2 SVGAGI. The J segment lost 3 bases and the V segment lost 7 bases, leaving 8 bases of the junction unmatched. CDR3 sequence: CASTPAGAYYEQYF. The CDR3 nucleotides are TGTGCCAGCACCCCAGCGGGAGCTTACTACGAGCAGTACTTC.

The rearrangement uses TRBV11-2 and TRBJ1-2, with D uncertain. The CDR3 contains 15 residues. The germline V gene encodes CDR1 SGHAT and CDR2 FQNNGV. V lost 7 bases, J lost 4 bases, and 19 bases lay in between. The DNA of the CDR3 is TGTGCCAGCACCCCGCTATGGGCGTCCGGCTATGGCTACACCTTC. Amino acid sequence: CASTPLWASGYGYTF.

This chain joins TRBV24-1 and TRBJ1-5; a weak D match, TRBD1 (5 bases). CDR1 is KGHDR and CDR2 is SFDVKD in the germline V gene. V lost 9 bases, J lost 2 bases, and 13 bases lay in between. The CDR3 loop spans 14 amino acids. The CDR3 nucleotides are TGTGCCACCGGCGGGGGGAGGGGCAATCAGCCCCAGCATTTT. This codes for CATGGGRGNQPQHF.

The V gene is TRBV6-6, the J gene TRBJ1-2; D ambiguous. Germline values: CDR1 MNHNY, CDR2 SVGAGI (reference sequence). Trimming removed 3 bases at V and 8 bases at J, with 7 bases between. This CDR3 comprises 11 residues. The chain's CDR3 is CASSYREGYTF. In DNA, the CDR3 is TGTGCCAGCAGTTATAGGGAGGGCTACACCTTC.